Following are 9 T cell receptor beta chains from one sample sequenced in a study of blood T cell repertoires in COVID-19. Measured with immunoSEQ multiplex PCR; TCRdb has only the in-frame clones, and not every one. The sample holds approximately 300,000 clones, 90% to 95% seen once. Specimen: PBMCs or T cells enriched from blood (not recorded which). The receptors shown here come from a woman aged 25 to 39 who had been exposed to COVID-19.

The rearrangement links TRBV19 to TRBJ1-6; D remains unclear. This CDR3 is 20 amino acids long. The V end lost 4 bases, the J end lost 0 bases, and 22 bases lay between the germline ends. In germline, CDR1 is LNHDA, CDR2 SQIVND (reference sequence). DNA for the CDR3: TGTGCCAGTAGTACCAAAACAGAGAAGACGGTTCGCTCCTATAATTCACCCCTCCACTTT. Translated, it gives CASSTKTEKTVRSYNSPLHF. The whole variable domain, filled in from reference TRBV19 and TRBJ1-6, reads DGGITQSPKYLFRKEGQNVTLSCEQNLNHDAMYWYRQDPGQGLRLIYYSQIVNDFQKGDIAEGYSVSREKKESFPLTVTSAQKNPTAFYLCASSTKTEKTVRSYNSPLHFGNGTRLTVT.

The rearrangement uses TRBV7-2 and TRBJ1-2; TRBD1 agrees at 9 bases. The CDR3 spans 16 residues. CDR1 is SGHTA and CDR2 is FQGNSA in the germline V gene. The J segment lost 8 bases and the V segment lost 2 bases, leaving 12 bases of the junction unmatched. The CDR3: CASSLRYRGQSGGYTF. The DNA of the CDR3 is TGTGCCAGCAGCTTAAGATACAGGGGGCAATCAGGCGGCTACACCTTC.

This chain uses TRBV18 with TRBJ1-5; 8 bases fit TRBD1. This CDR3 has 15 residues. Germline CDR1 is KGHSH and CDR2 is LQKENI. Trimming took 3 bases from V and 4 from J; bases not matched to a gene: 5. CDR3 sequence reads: CASSPQGAGNQPQHF. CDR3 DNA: TGTGCCAGCTCACCGCAGGGGGCTGGAAATCAGCCCCAGCATTTT.

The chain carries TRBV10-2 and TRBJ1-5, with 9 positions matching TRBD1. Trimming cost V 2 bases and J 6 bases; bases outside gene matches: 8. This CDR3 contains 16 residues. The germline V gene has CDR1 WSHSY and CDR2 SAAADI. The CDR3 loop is CASSERYRGRSQPQHF. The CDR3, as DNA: TGCGCCAGCAGTGAGCGTTACAGGGGGCGCAGTCAGCCCCAGCATTTT.

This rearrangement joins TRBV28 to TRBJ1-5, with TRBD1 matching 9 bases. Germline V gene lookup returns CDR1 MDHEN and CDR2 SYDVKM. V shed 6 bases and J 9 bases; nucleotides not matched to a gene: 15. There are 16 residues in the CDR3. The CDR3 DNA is TGTGCCAGCAGAACCCTCCTGACAGGGGGGGGTTGGCCCCAGCATTTT. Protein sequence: CASRTLLTGGGWPQHF.

Here the CDR3 reads CATSMRPFEPQHF. CDR3 in DNA: TGTGCCACCAGTATGAGGCCCTTCGAGCCCCAGCATTTT. The chain employs TRBV24-1 and TRBJ1-5; D is uncertain. The CDR3 runs 13 residues. The germline V gene encodes CDR1 KGHDR and CDR2 SFDVKD. The V end was cut by 6 bases, the J end by 8 bases, with 13 bases between.

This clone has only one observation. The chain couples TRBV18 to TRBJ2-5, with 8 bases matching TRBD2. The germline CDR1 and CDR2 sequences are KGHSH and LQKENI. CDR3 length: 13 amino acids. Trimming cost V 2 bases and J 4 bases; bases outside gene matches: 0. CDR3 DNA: TGTGCCAGCTCACCAGCGGGGGGAGAGACCCAGTACTTC. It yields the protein CASSPAGGETQYF.

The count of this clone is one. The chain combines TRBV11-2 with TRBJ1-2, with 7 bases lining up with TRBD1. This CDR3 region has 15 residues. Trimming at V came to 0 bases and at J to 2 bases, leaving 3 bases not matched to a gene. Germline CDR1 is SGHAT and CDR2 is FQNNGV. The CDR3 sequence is CASSLEQGSNYGYTF. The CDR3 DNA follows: TGTGCCAGCAGCTTAGAACAGGGGAGCAACTATGGCTACACCTTC.

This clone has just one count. The CDR3 coding sequence is TGTGCCAGCAGTTTAGACGGAGCCTATGGCTACACCTTC. As protein: CASSLDGAYGYTF. The J gene is TRBJ1-2, the V gene TRBV12-3 or TRBV12-4; D is undetermined. Trimming removed 1 base from V and 4 bases from J, with 7 bases in between. The CDR3 loop spans 13 amino acids.